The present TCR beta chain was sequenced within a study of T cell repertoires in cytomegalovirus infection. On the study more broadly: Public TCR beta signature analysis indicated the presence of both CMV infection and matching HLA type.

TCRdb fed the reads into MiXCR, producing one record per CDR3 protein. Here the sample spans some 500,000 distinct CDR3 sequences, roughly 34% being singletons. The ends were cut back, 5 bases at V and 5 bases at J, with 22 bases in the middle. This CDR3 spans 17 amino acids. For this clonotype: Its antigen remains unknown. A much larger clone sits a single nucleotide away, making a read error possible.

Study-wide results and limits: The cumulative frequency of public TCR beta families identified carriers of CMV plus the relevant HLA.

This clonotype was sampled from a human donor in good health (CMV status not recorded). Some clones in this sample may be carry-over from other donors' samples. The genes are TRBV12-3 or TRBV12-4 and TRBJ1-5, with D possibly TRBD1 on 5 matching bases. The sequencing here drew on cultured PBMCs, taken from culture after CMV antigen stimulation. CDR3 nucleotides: TGTGCCAGCAGTCCTACATCACCGGGACTCTACTATCAGCCCCAGCATTTT. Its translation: CASSPTSPGLYYQPQHF.